These 27 T cell receptor beta chains were sequenced from one sample in a study of tissue T cells after allogeneic stem cell transplantation. Steroid-refractory graft-versus-host disease after allogeneic hematopoietic cell transplant qualified adults for prospective research-autopsy enrollment. The protocol was immunoSEQ multiplex PCR, while the TCRdb copy is restricted to in-frame clones and leaves out a portion. The sample shows a few thousand clones, around two thirds of them seen only once. Sequenced here: left colon tissue, sampled at autopsy. The origin of the receptors is a male patient over 55 with steroid-refractory graft-versus-host disease after an allogeneic stem cell transplant. These T cells may partly come from the graft donor.

This clone showed up just once. The chain is built from TRBV30 and TRBJ1-1; no clear D. The CDR3 length is 13 residues. Germline values: CDR1 GTSNPN, CDR2 SVGIG (reference sequence). V was cut by 0 bases and J by 1 base, with 6 bases left in between. This CDR3 is CAWSVTENTEAFF. CDR3 in DNA: TGTGCCTGGAGTGTTACGGAGAACACTGAAGCTTTCTTT.

The CDR3 region is CASSSDRAYEQYF. CDR3 bases: TGTGCCAGCAGTTCCGACAGGGCCTACGAGCAGTACTTC. V gene TRBV11-1 combines with J gene TRBJ2-7; 7 bases match TRBD1. The V gene end was trimmed by 6 bases and the J gene end by 2 bases; junction bases not matched to a gene: 4. The CDR3 has 13 residues. Germline CDR1 SGHAT, CDR2 FQDESV (reference sequence).

This chain connects TRBV4-3 to TRBJ2-7, with D hard to call. Trimming took off 2 bases at V and 0 bases at J, with 11 bases between the two ends. This CDR3 is built from 15 residues. Germline CDR1 is LGHNA and CDR2 is YSLEER. The CDR3, as DNA: TGCGCCAGCAGCCAAAACAGACTCAGCTCCTACGAGCAGTACTTC. It specifies CASSQNRLSSYEQYF.

A few counts support this clone. The chain links TRBV10-3 to TRBJ2-3, with TRBD1 as a possible D gene (6 bases). The CDR3 has 16 residues. The germline V gene has CDR1 ENHRY and CDR2 SYGVKD. Trimming took off 4 bases at V and 4 bases at J, with 18 bases between the two ends. For the CDR3, the DNA is TGTGCCATCAGTGCCAGACCGGGACAAAGATCAGATACGCAGTATTTT. Translating it yields CAISARPGQRSDTQYF.

This rearrangement joins TRBV5-1 to TRBJ1-5; D might be TRBD1 (5 bases). The CDR3 is made up of 14 amino acids. Germline V CDR1 and CDR2: SGHRS, YFSETQ. Trimming removed 2 bases at V and 4 bases at J, with 10 bases between. The CDR3 nucleotides read TGCGCCAGCAGCTTCCAGGGAGGGAATCAGCCCCAGCATTTT. Its translation: CASSFQGGNQPQHF.

This clone appeared a few times. CDR3 amino acids: CASRTSGTDTQYF. CDR3 sequence (DNA): TGCGCCAGCCGGACTAGCGGGACAGATACGCAGTATTTT. The gene calls are TRBV5-1 and TRBJ2-3; 11 nucleotides match TRBD2. After removal of 7 bases from V and 3 bases from J, the junction contained 1 base not matched to a gene. The CDR3 runs to 13 residues. Per germline, CDR1 SGHRS and CDR2 YFSETQ.

The chain uses TRBV5-1 and TRBJ1-3; weak D call: TRBD1 (6 bases). Germline CDR1 is SGHRS and CDR2 is YFSETQ. The CDR3 is 15 residues long. Trimming removed 0 bases at V and 2 bases at J, with 9 bases between. Here the CDR3 reads CASSLVPGAGNTIYF. The CDR3 DNA follows: TGCGCCAGCAGCTTGGTGCCAGGGGCTGGAAACACCATATATTTT.

In its sample, this clone is large. This rearrangement joins TRBV9 to TRBJ1-5; TRBD1 might be the D (5 bases). The V end was cut by 5 bases, the J end by 2 bases, with 14 bases between. The CDR3 is 15 amino acids. CDR1 is SGDLS, CDR2 YYNGEE, per germline. The CDR3 region is CASSGAQGGNQPQHF. CDR3 DNA: TGTGCCAGCAGTGGGGCCCAGGGTGGCAATCAGCCCCAGCATTTT.

This clone was seen only once. V and J are TRBV10-1 and TRBJ2-7, with 10 nucleotides matching TRBD1. Trimming took 3 bases from V and 0 from J; bases not matched to a gene: 2. The CDR3 covers 15 residues. Germline CDR1 and CDR2: WNHNN and SYGVQD (reference sequence). The CDR3 DNA reads as TGCGCCAGCAGTGAAGGGACAGGGGTCTCCTACGAGCAGTACTTC. Translation: CASSEGTGVSYEQYF.

The chain joins TRBV3-1 (or the pseudogene TRBV3-2) to TRBJ1-6; 11 bases map to TRBD1. Germline lookup yields CDR1 LGHDT and CDR2 YNNKEL (reference sequence). Trimming at V came to 4 bases and at J to 7 bases, leaving 6 bases not matched to a gene. This CDR3 region has 16 residues. CDR3 in amino acids: CASSPRDRGVNSPLHF. The CDR3 DNA reads as TGTGCCAGCAGCCCCCGGGACAGGGGGGTGAATTCACCCCTCCACTTT.

This chain uses TRBV14 with TRBJ2-1; D not resolved. This CDR3 is built from 11 residues. The germline V and J ends were trimmed by 8 bases and 10 bases, with 12 bases remaining between them. Germline V gene lookup returns CDR1 SGHDN and CDR2 FVKESK. This CDR3 reads CASGGIGEQFF. CDR3 DNA: TGTGCCAGCGGTGGAATCGGGGAGCAGTTCTTC.

This chain links TRBV30 with TRBJ2-2; no clear D. Germline V gene lookup returns CDR1 GTSNPN and CDR2 SVGIG (reference sequence). The CDR3 is 14 amino acids. The V end was cut by 0 bases, the J end by 0 bases, with 5 bases between. CDR3 loop: CAWSVSANTGELFF. The CDR3 bases are TGTGCCTGGAGTGTTTCTGCGAACACCGGGGAGCTGTTTTTT.

The V and J genes are TRBV5-1 and TRBJ1-1; possibly TRBD1 for D (5 bases). Germline CDR1 reads SGHRS; CDR2 reads YFSETQ. The CDR3 length is 15 residues. Trimming cost V 0 bases and J 6 bases, with 15 bases left between them. The CDR3 nucleotides are TGCGCCAGCAGCTTGGAGGGCAGGGAAGGGGCTGAAGCTTTCTTT. It specifies CASSLEGREGAEAFF.

This clone showed up just a few times. CDR3 nucleotide sequence: TGTGCCAGTAGTGTCACGGGATGGAGCTACACCTTC. Protein sequence: CASSVTGWSYTF. This chain uses TRBV19 with TRBJ1-2; D gene ambiguous. The CDR3 length is 12 residues. Trimming pared 5 bases from V and 9 bases from J, leaving 13 bases between. CDR1 is LNHDA, CDR2 SQIVND, per germline (reference sequence).

This chain connects TRBV5-5 to TRBJ1-1; TRBD1 might be the D (5 bases). CDR1 and CDR2 from the germline V gene are SGHKS and YYEKEE (reference sequence). Trimming removed 4 bases from V and 11 bases from J, with 24 bases in between. The CDR3 covers 15 residues. In DNA, the CDR3 is TGTGCCAGCAGCGATGAAATAGGGGTGCGCTTCTTGGCTTTCTTT. Its translation: CASSDEIGVRFLAFF. The entire variable domain, with the rest obtained from reference TRBV5-5 and TRBJ1-1, is as follows: DAGVTQSPTHLIKTRGQQVTLRCSPISGHKSVSWYQQVLGQGPQFIFQYYEKEERGRGNFPDRFSARQFPNYSSELNVNALLLGDSALYLCASSDEIGVRFLAFFGQGTRLTVV.

The rearrangement uses TRBV5-1 and TRBJ1-4, with D perhaps matching TRBD1 (6 bases). Germline CDR1 is SGHRS and CDR2 is YFSETQ. The CDR3 is 15 residues long. V was clipped by 7 bases and J by 3 bases, with 16 bases between them. The CDR3, as DNA: TGCGCCAGCTCCCCAGGGGTTTCCTCTAATGAAAAACTGTTTTTT. It codes for CASSPGVSSNEKLFF.

The chain recombines TRBV23-1 with TRBJ2-7; D might be TRBD1 (5 bases). TRBV23-1 is reported as an ORF; its role is uncertain. This CDR3 region has 14 residues. Trimming took off 6 bases at V and 1 base at J, with 13 bases between the two ends. The DNA for the CDR3 is TGCGCCAGCAGCTCCGGCAGGGATTCCTACGAGCAGTACTTC. Translated, it gives CASSSGRDSYEQYF.

This chain uses TRBV12-3 or TRBV12-4 with TRBJ1-2; D perhaps matches TRBD1 (5 bases). This CDR3 spans 12 amino acids. The V end was cut by 8 bases, the J end by 5 bases, with 12 bases between. For the CDR3, the DNA is TGTGCCAGCGCCCCAGGGATGTATGGCTACACCTTC. Protein sequence: CASAPGMYGYTF.

The rearrangement uses TRBV19 and TRBJ1-1; tentative D call: TRBD1 (6 bases). The CDR3 is 15 amino acids. The germline gives CDR1 LNHDA, CDR2 SQIVND (reference sequence). Trimming left V 4 bases short and J 0 bases short, with 12 bases between. CDR3 DNA: TGTGCCAGTAGTAGACCGGGACAAGTGAACACTGAAGCTTTCTTT. Translation: CASSRPGQVNTEAFF.

Remarks on this clone: Given the absence of the conserved phenylalanine or tryptophan at the CDR3 end, a read error is likely. The DNA is left out, because the CDR3 cannot be placed on it with certainty; the CDR3 is given as TCRdb lists it. The chain links TRBV11-2 to TRBJ2-7; the D call TRBD1 from the table was never checked on the DNA. CDR1 and CDR2 (germline): SGHAT, FQNNGV. The CDR3 length equals 9 residues, ends included. The CDR3 is CASSLVTGP.

V gene TRBV27 combines with J gene TRBJ1-6; D may be TRBD1 (5 bases). CDR1 is MNHEY and CDR2 is SMNVEV in the germline V gene (reference sequence). The CDR3 loop spans 14 amino acids. Trimming stripped 6 bases from V and 9 bases from J, with 15 bases between. CDR3 DNA sequence: TGTGCCAGCAGGCCGGGCCCCGGGGGTTCACCCCTCCACTTT. Translating it yields CASRPGPGGSPLHF.

With respect to this clone: Sequence at one end of the junction differs from germline and may be a read error. The chain couples TRBV7-2 to TRBJ1-5; 8 bases are a match to TRBD1. The CDR3 consists of 14 residues. Looked up from germline, CDR1 is SGHTA and CDR2 is FQGNSA. Here the CDR3 reads CASSLSGGKQPQHF. CDR3 bases: TGTGCCAGCAGCTTATCAGGGGGCAAGCAGCCCCAGCATTTT.

The chain is built from TRBV15 and TRBJ1-3, with a weak D call TRBD1 (5 bases). The germline V and J ends were trimmed by 0 bases and 2 bases, with 11 bases remaining between them. The germline gives CDR1 LNHNV, CDR2 YYDKDF (reference sequence). This CDR3 has 16 residues. The CDR3 DNA sequence: TGTGCCACCAGCAGAGATCTCTCAGGGACTGGAAACACCATATATTTT. Translating gives CATSRDLSGTGNTIYF.

The rearrangement joins TRBV7-3 to TRBJ2-2; no reliable D call. V lost 4 bases and J 3 bases, leaving 3 bases between the germline ends. The CDR3 covers 12 residues. From germline, CDR1 is SGHTA and CDR2 FQGTGA. The CDR3 here is CASSSYTGELFF. CDR3 nucleotide sequence: TGTGCCAGCAGCTCTTACACCGGGGAGCTGTTTTTT. The full variable domain, completed using reference TRBV7-3 and TRBJ2-2, is GAGVSQTPSNKVTEKGKYVELRCDPISGHTALYWYRQSLGQGPEFLIYFQGTGAADDSGLPNDRFFAVRPEGSVSTLKIQRTERGDSAVYLCASSSYTGELFFGEGSRLTVL.

The chain combines TRBV9 with TRBJ2-1, with TRBD2 identical over 8 bases. V shed 0 bases and J 4 bases; nucleotides not matched to a gene: 6. This CDR3 has 16 residues. Germline V gives CDR1 SGDLS, CDR2 YYNGEE. As DNA, the CDR3 is TGTGCCAGCAGCGTAGTGTCCCGGGGGGGTTACAATGAGCAGTTCTTC. Encoded protein: CASSVVSRGGYNEQFF.

The CDR3 bases are TGTGCCAGCAGCTCGTTGAGCGGGGGTGAGCAGTTCTTC. It is translated as CASSSLSGGEQFF. The genes are TRBV7-9 and TRBJ2-1; 8 bases line up with TRBD2. The CDR3 is made up of 13 amino acids. From germline, CDR1 is SEHNR and CDR2 FQNEAQ (reference sequence). Trimming took 4 bases from V and 9 from J; bases not matched to a gene: 5.

The chain is built from TRBV28 and TRBJ1-2; possibly TRBD1 for D (5 bases). Germline V gene sequence: CDR1 MDHEN, CDR2 SYDVKM. This CDR3 has 15 amino acids. V was pared by 7 bases and J by 1 base, with 16 bases between. CDR3 nucleotide sequence: TGTGCCAGCACCCTCCCGGGGGGGGATAACTATGGCTACACCTTC. It specifies CASTLPGGDNYGYTF.